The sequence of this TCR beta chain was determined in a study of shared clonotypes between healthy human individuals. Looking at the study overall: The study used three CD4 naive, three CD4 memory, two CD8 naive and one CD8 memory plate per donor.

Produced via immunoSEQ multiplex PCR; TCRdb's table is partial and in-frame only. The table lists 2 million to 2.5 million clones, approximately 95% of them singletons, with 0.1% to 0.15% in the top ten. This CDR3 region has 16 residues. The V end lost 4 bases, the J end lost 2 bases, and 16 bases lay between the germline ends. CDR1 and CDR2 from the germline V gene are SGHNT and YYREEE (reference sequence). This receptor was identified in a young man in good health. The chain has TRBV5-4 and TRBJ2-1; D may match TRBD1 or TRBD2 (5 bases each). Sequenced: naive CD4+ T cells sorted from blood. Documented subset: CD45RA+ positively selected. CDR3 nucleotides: TGTGCCAGCAGCCATGGGGCTAGCAAGACCTACAATGAGCAGTTCTTC. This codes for CASSHGASKTYNEQFF.